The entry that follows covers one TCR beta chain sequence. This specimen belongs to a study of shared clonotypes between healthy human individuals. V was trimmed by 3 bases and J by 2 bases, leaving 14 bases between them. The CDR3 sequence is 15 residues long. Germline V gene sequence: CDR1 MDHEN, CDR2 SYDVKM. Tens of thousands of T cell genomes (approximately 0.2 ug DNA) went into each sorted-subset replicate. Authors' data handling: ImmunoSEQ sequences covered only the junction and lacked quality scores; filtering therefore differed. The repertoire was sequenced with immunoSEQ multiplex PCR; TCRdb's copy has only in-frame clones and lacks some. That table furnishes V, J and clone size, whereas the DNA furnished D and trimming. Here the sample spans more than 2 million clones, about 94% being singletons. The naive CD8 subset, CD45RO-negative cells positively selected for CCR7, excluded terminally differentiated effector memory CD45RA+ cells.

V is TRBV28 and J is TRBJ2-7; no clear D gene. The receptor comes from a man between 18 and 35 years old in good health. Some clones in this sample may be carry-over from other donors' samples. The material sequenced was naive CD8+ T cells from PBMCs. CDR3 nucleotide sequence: TGTGCCAGCAGTTTGGTAGCCGCTCGGGCCTACGAGCAGTACTTC. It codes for CASSLVAARAYEQYF.